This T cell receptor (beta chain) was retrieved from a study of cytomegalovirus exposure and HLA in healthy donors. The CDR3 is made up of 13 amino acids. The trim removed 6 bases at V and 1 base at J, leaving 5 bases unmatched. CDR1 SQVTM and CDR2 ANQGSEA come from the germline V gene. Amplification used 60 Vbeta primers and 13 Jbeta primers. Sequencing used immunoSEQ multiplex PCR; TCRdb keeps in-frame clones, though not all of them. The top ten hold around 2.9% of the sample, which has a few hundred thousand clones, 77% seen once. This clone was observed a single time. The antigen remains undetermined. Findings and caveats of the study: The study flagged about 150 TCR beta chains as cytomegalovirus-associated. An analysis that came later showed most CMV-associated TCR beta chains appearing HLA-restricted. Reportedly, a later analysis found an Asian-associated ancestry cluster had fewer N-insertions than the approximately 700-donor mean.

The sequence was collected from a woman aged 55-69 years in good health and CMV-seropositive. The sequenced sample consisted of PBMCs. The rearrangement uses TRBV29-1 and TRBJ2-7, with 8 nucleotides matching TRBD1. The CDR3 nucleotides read TGCAGCGTCCGACAGGGGACTTCCTACGAGCAGTACTTC. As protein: CSVRQGTSYEQYF.